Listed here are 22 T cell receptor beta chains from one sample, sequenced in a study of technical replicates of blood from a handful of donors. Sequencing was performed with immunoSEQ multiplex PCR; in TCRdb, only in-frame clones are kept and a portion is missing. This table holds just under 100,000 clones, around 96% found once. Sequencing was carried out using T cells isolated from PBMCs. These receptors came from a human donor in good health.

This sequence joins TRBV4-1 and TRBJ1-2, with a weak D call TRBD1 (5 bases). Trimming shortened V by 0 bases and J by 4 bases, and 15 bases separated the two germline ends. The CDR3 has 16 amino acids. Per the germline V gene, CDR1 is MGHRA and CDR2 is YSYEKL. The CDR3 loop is CASSQDLDSWGYGYTF. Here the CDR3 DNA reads TGCGCCAGCAGCCAAGATCTAGACAGTTGGGGCTATGGCTACACCTTC.

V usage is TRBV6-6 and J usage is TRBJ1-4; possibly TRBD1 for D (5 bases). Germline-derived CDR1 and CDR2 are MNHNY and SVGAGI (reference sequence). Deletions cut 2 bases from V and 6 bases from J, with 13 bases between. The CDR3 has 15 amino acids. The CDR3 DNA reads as TGTGCCAGCAGTTACGCAGGGCCTCCGGATGAAAAACTGTTTTTT. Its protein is CASSYAGPPDEKLFF.

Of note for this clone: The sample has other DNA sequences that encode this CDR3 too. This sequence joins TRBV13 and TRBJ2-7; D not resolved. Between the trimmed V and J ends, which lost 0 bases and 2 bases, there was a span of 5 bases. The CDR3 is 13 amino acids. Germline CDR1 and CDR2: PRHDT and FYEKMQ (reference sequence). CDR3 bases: TGTGCCAGCAGCTTAGGTCCTACCTACGAGCAGTACTTC. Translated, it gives CASSLGPTYEQYF.

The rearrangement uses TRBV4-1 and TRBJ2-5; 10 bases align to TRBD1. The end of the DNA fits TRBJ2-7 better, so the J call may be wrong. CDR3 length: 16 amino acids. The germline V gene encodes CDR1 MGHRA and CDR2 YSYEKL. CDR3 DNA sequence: TGCGCCAGCAGCCAGCTGGGACAGGGGACCACCTACGAGCAGTACTTC. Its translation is CASSQLGQGTTYEQYF.

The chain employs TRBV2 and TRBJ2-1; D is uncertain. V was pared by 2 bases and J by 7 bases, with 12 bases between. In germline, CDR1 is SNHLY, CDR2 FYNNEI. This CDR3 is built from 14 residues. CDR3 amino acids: CASSEMTPGNEQFF. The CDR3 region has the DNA TGTGCCAGCAGTGAAATGACGCCCGGGAATGAGCAGTTCTTC.

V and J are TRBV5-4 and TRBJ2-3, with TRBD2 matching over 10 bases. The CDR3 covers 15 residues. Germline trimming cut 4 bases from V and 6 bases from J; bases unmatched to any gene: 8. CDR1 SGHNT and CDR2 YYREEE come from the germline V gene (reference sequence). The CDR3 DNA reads TGTGCCAGCAGCACTATAGCGGGGGGCGGGGATACGCAGTATTTT. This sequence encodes CASSTIAGGGDTQYF.

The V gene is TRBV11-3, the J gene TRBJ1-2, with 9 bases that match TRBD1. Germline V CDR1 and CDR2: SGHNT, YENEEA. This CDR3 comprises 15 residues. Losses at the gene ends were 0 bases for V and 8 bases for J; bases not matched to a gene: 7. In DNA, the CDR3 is TGTGCCAGCAGCTTAGACGGCGGGACAGGGTACGGCTACACCTTC. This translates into CASSLDGGTGYGYTF. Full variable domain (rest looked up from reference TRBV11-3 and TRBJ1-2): EAGVVQSPRYKIIEKKQPVAFWCNPISGHNTLYWYLQNLGQGPELLIRYENEEAVDDSQLPKDRFSAERLKGVDSTLKIQPAELGDSAVYLCASSLDGGTGYGYTFGSGTRLTVV.

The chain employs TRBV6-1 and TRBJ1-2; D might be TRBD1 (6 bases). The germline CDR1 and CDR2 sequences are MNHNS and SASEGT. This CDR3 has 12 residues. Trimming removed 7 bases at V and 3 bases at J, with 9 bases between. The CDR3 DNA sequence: TGTGCCAGCAAATACAGGGACTATGGCTACACCTTC. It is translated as CASKYRDYGYTF.

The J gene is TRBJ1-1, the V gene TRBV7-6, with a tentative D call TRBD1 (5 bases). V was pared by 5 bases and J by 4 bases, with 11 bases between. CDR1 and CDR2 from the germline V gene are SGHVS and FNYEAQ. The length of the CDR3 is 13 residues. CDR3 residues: CASSRGWSTEAFF. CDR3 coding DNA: TGTGCCAGCAGCAGGGGCTGGAGCACTGAAGCTTTCTTT.

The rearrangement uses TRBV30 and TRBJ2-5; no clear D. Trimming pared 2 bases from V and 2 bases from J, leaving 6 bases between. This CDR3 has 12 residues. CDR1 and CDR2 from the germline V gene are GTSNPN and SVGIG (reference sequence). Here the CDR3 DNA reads TGTGCCTGGAGTTCCGGGCAAGAGACCCAGTACTTC. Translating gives CAWSSGQETQYF.

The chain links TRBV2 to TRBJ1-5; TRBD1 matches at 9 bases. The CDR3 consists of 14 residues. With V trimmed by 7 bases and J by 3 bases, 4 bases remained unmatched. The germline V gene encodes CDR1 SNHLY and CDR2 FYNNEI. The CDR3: CASTRDRVNQPQHF. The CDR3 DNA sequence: TGTGCCAGCACTAGGGACAGGGTCAATCAGCCCCAGCATTTT.

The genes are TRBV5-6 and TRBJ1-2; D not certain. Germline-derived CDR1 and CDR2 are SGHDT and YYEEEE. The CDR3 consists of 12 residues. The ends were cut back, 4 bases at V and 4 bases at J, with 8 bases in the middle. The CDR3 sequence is CASSGPSYGYTF. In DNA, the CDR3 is TGTGCCAGCAGCGGGCCGAGCTATGGCTACACCTTC.

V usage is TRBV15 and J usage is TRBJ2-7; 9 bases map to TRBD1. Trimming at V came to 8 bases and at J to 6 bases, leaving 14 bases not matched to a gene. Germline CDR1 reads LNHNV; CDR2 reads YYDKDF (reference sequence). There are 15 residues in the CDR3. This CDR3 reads CATDRPGQGLSEQYF. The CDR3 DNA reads TGTGCCACCGACCGTCCGGGACAGGGTCTATCCGAGCAGTACTTC. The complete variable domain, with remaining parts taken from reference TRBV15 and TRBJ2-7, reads DAMVIQNPRYQVTQFGKPVTLSCSQTLNHNVMYWYQQKSSQAPKLLFHYYDKDFNNEADTPDNFQSRRPNTSFCFLDIRSPGLGDTAMYLCATDRPGQGLSEQYFGPGTRLTVT.

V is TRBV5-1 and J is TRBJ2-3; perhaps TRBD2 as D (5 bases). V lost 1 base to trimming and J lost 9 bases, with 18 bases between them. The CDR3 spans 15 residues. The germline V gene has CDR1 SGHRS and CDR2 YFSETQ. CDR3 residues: CASSLNGQGGETQYF. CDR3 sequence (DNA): TGCGCCAGCAGCTTGAATGGGCAAGGAGGCGAGACGCAGTATTTT. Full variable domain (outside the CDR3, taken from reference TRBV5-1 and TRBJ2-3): KAGVTQTPRYLIKTRGQQVTLSCSPISGHRSVSWYQQTPGQGLQFLFEYFSETQRNKGNFPGRFSGRQFSNSRSEMNVSTLELGDSALYLCASSLNGQGGETQYFGPGTRLTVL.

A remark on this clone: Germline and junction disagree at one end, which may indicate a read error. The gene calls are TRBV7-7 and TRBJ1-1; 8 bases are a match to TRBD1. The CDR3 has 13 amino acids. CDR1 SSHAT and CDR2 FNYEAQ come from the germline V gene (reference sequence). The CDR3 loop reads CASSYDRGTEAFF. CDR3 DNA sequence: TGTGCTAGCAGCTATGACAGGGGCACTGAAGCTTTCTTT.

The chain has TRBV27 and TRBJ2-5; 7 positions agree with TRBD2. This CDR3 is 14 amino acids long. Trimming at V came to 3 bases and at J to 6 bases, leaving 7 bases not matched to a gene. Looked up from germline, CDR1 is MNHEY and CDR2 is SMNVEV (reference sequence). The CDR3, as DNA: TGTGCCAGCAGTTTTAGCGGGCAACCCAAGACCCAGTACTTC. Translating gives CASSFSGQPKTQYF.

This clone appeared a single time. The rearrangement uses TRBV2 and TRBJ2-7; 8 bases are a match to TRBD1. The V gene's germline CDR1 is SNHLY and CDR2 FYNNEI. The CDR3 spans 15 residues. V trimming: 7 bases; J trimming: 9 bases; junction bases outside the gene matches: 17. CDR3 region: CASTPLGTGEHAQYF. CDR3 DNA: TGTGCCAGCACCCCCCTGGGGACAGGTGAACACGCGCAGTACTTC. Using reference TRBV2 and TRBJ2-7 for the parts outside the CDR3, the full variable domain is EPEVTQTPSHQVTQMGQEVILRCVPISNHLYFYWYRQILGQKVEFLVSFYNNEISEKSEIFDDQFSVERPDGSNFTLKIRSTKLEDSAMYFCASTPLGTGEHAQYFGPGTRLTVT.

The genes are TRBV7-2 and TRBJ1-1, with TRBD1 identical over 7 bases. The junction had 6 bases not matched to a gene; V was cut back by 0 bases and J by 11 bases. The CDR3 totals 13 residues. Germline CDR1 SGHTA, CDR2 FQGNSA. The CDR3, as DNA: TGTGCCAGCAGCTTAGCGAGGACAGGTGGGGCTTTCTTT. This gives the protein CASSLARTGGAFF.

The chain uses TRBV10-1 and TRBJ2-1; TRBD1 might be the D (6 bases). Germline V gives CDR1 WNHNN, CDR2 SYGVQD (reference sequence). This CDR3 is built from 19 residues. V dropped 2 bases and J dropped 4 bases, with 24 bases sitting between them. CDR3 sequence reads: CASSESWDKGLKQYNEQFF. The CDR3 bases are TGCGCCAGCAGTGAGAGTTGGGACAAGGGTCTGAAGCAGTACAATGAGCAGTTCTTC.

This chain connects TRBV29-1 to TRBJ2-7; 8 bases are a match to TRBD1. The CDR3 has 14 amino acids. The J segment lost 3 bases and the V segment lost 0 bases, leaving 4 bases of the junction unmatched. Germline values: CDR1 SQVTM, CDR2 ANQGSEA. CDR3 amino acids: CSVEDPGGGYEQYF. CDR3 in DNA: TGCAGCGTTGAAGACCCAGGGGGCGGCTACGAGCAGTACTTC.

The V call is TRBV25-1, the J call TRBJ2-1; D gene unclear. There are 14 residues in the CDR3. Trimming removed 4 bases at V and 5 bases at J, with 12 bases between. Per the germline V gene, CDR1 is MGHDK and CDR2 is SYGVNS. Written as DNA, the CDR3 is TGTGCCAGCAGTGTAAGAAGCCCCCACAATGAGCAGTTCTTC. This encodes CASSVRSPHNEQFF. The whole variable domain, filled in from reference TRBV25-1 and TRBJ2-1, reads EADIYQTPRYLVIGTGKKITLECSQTMGHDKMYWYQQDPGMELHLIHYSYGVNSTEKGDLSSESTVSRIRTEHFPLTLESARPSHTSQYLCASSVRSPHNEQFFGPGTRLTVL.

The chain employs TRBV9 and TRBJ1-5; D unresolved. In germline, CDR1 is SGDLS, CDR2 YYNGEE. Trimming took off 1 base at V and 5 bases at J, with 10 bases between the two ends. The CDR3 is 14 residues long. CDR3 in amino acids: CASSVSSGDQPQHF. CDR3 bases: TGTGCCAGCAGCGTATCATCAGGTGATCAGCCCCAGCATTTT.